This TCR beta chain appears in the sequencing data of a study of T cells in tuberculosis. As for the study in general: The T cells targeted glucose monomycolate, a mycobacterial lipid, via CD1B. In South Africa, adults with active tuberculosis were compared with IGRA-negative and latently infected IGRA-positive adolescents.

The count of this clone is one. Its target is not known. Clones were sequenced by immunoSEQ multiplex PCR, and TCRdb holds only the in-frame ones, with some missing. The table shows more than 40,000 clones, with around 94% occurring only once. General study results and limits: Classification accuracy was about 85% (AUROC over 0.85) with the GMM-specific repertoire. Shorter CDR3-alpha in active tuberculosis partly drove smaller distances.

From germline, CDR1 is MGHRA and CDR2 YSYEKL. The CDR3 has 15 amino acids. V was pared by 2 bases and J by 2 bases, with 0 bases of the junction left unmatched. Source material: PBMCs. This chain joins TRBV4-1 and TRBJ2-6, with 7 bases identical to TRBD1. This sequence was found in a donor between 10 and 29 years old with latent tuberculosis or without tuberculosis infection. Some clones in this sample may be carry-over from other donors' samples. CDR3 coding DNA: TGCGCCAGCAGCCAAACAGGGGCTGGGGCCAACGTCCTGACTTTC. This gives the protein CASSQTGAGANVLTF.